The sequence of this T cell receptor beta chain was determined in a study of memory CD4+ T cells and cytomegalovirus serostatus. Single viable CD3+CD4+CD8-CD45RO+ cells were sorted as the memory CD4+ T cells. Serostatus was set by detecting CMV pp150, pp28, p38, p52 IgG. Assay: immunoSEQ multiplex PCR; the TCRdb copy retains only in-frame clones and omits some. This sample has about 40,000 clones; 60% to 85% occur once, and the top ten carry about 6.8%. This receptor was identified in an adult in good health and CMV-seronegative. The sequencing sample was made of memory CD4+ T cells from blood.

This CDR3 is CAIDTSGTTDTQYF. CDR3 nucleotide sequence: TGTGCCATCGACACTAGCGGGACCACAGATACGCAGTATTTT. The chain has TRBV10-3 and TRBJ2-3; 10 positions agree with TRBD2. Germline CDR1 is ENHRY and CDR2 is SYGVKD. This CDR3 spans 14 amino acids. V gave up 8 bases and J gave up 2 bases; unmatched junction bases: 4.